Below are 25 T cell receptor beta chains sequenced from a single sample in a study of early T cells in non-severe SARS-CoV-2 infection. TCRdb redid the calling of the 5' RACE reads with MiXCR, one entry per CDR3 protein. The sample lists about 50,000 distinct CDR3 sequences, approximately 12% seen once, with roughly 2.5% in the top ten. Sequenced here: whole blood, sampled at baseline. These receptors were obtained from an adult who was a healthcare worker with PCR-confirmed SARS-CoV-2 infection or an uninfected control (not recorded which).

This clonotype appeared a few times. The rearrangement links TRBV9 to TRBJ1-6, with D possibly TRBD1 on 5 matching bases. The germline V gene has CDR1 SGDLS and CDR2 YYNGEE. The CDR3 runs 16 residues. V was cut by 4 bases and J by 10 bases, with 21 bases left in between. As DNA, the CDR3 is TGTGCCAGCAGCCCAACAACAGGACTCGGGGAATCACCCCTCCACTTT. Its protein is CASSPTTGLGESPLHF.

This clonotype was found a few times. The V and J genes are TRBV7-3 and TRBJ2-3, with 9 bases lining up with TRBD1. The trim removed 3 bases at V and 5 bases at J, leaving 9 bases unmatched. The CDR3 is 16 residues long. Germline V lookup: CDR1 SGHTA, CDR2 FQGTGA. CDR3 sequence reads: CASSLTGTGQGDTQYF. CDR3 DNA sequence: TGTGCCAGCAGCTTGACCGGGACAGGGCAGGGAGATACGCAGTATTTT.

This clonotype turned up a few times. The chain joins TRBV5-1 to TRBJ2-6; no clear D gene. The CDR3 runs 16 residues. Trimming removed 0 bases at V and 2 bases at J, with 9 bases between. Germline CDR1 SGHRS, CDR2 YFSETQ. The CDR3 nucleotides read TGCGCCAGCAGCTTGGAAGTCAGCCCTGGGGCCAACGTCCTGACTTTC. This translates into CASSLEVSPGANVLTF.

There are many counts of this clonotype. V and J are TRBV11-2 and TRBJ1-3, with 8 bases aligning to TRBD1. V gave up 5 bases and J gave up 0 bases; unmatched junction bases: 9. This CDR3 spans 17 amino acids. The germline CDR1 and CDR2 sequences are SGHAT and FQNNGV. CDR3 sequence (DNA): TGTGCCAGCAGCCCCAGAGGACAGGGAAGCTCTGGAAACACCATATATTTT. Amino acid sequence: CASSPRGQGSSGNTIYF.

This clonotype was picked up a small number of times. In DNA, the CDR3 is TGTGCCAGCAGCTTATTTTCGGATAACTATGGCTACACCTTC. Protein sequence: CASSLFSDNYGYTF. The rearrangement joins TRBV7-9 to TRBJ1-2; D gene unclear. V lost 2 bases and J lost 1, with 8 bases in between. Germline V CDR1 and CDR2: SEHNR, FQNEAQ (reference sequence). The CDR3 has 14 residues.

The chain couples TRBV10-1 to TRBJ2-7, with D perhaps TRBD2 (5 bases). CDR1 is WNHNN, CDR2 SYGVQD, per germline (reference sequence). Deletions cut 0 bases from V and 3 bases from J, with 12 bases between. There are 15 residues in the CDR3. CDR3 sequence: CASSESASGSYEQYF. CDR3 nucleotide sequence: TGCGCCAGCAGTGAGTCGGCCAGCGGCAGCTACGAGCAGTACTTC.

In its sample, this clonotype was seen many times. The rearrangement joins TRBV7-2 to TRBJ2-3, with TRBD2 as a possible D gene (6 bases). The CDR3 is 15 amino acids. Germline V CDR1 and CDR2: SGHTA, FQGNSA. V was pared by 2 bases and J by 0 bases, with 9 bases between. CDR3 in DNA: TGTGCCAGCAGCTTAAGTCTAGCGAGCACAGATACGCAGTATTTT. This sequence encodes CASSLSLASTDTQYF.

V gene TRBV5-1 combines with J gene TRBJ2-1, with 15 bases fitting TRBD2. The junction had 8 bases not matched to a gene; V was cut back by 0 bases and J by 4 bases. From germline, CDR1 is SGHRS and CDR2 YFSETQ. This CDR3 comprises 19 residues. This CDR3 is CASSLEGLAGGPLYNEQFF. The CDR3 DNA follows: TGCGCCAGCAGCTTGGAAGGACTAGCGGGAGGGCCCTTATACAATGAGCAGTTCTTC.

CDR3 nucleotides: TGTGCCAGTACGTACCGAGGACTGAACACTGAAGCTTTCTTT. It codes for CASTYRGLNTEAFF. The chain carries TRBV6-2 or TRBV6-3 and TRBJ1-1; D gene ambiguous. V was trimmed by 9 bases and J by 0 bases, leaving 14 bases between them. From germline, CDR1 is MNHEY and CDR2 SVGEGT. This CDR3 is 14 amino acids long.

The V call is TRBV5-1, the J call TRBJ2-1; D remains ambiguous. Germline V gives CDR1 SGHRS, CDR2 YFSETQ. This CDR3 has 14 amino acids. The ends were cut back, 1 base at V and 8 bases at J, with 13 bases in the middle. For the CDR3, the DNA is TGCGCCAGCAGCTTGAGCGAGCGAGGAGATGAGCAGTTCTTC. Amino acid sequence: CASSLSERGDEQFF.

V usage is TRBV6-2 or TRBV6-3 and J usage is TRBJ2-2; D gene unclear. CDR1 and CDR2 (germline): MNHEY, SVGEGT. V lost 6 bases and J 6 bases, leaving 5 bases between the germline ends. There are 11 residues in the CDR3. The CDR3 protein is CASRLAGELFF. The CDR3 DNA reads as TGTGCCAGCAGGCTAGCCGGGGAGCTGTTTTTT.

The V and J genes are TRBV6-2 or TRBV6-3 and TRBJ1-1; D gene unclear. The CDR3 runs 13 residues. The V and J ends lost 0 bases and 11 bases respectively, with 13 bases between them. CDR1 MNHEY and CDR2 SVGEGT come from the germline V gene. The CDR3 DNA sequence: TGTGCCAGCAGTTACTCGCTGGCTCGAGGCGCTTTCTTT. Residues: CASSYSLARGAFF.

Written as DNA, the CDR3 is TGTGCCAGCAGTTACTCGGGGGGTACTCCCTACGAGCAGTACTTC. Translation gives CASSYSGGTPYEQYF. This rearrangement joins TRBV6-6 to TRBJ2-7, with D perhaps matching TRBD2 (6 bases). Trimming stripped 0 bases from V and 2 bases from J, with 11 bases between. CDR3 length: 15 amino acids. CDR1 is MNHNY, CDR2 SVGAGI, per germline (reference sequence).

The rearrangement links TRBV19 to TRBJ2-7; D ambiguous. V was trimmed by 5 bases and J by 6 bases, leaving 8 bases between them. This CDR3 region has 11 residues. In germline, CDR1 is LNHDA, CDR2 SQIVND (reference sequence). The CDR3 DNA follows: TGTGCCAGTAGTTTCCGGTTCGAGCAGTACTTC. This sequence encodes CASSFRFEQYF.

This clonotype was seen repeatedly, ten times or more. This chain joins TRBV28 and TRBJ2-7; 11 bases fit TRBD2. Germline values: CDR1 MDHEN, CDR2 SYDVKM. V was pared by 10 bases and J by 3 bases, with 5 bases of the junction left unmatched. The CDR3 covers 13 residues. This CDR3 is CATALAGVYEQYF. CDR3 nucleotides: TGTGCCACCGCACTAGCGGGAGTCTACGAGCAGTACTTC.

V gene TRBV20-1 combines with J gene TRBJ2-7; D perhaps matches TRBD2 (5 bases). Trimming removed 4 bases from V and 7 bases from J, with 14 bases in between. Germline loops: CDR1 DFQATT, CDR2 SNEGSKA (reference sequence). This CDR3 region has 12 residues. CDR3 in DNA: TGCAGTGCTACCGGTGGGCAGCGGGAGCAGTACTTC. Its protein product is CSATGGQREQYF.

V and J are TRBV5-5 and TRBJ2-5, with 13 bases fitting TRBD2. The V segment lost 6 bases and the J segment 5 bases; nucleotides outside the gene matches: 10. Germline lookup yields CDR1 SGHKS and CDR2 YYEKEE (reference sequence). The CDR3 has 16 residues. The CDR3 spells CASNKLAGGPNETQYF. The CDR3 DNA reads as TGTGCCAGCAACAAACTAGCGGGAGGGCCTAACGAGACCCAGTACTTC. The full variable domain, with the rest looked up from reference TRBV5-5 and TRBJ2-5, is DAGVTQSPTHLIKTRGQQVTLRCSPISGHKSVSWYQQVLGQGPQFIFQYYEKEERGRGNFPDRFSARQFPNYSSELNVNALLLGDSALYLCASNKLAGGPNETQYFGPGTRLLVL.

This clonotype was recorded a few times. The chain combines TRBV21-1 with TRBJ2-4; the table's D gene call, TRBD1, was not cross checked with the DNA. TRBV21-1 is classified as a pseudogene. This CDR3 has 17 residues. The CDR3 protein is CASSKLGDRDTRNIQYF. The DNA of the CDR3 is TGTGCCAGCAGCAAATTGGGGGACAGGGATACCAGGAACATTCAGTACTTC.

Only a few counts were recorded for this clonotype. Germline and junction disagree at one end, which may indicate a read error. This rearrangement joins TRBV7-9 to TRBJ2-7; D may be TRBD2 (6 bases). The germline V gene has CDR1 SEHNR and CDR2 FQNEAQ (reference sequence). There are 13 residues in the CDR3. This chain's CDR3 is CASSSGTQYVQYF. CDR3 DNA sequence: TGTGCCAGCAGCTCCGGGACTCAGTACGTGCAGTACTTC.

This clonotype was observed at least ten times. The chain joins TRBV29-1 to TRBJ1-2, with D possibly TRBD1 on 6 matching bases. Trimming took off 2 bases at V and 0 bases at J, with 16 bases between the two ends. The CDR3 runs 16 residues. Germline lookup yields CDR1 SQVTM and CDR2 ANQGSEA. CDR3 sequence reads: CSVESSGGRANYGYTF. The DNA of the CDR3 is TGCAGCGTTGAATCTTCGGGGGGCCGAGCTAACTATGGCTACACCTTC.

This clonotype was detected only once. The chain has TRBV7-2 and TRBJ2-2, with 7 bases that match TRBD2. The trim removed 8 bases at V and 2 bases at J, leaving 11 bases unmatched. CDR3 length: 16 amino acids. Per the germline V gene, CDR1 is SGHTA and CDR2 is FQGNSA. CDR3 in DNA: TGTGCCAGCTCCGCCAATAGCGGGTTAAACACCGGGGAGCTGTTTTTT. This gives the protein CASSANSGLNTGELFF.

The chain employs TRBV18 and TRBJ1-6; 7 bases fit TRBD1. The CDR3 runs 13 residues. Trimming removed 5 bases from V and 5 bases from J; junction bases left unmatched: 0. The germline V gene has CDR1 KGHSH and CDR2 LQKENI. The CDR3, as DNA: TGTGCCAGCTCAGGGACAGATAATTCACCCCTCCACTTT. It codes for CASSGTDNSPLHF.

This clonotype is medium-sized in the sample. CDR3 DNA sequence: TGTGCCAGCTCGAAGACAGAACACTACGAGCAGTACTTC. Its translation is CASSKTEHYEQYF. The V call is TRBV6-2 or TRBV6-3, the J call TRBJ2-7; a weak D match, TRBD1 (5 bases). CDR3 length equals 13 residues. V was pared by 8 bases and J by 3 bases, with 14 bases between. Per germline, CDR1 MNHEY and CDR2 SVGEGT.

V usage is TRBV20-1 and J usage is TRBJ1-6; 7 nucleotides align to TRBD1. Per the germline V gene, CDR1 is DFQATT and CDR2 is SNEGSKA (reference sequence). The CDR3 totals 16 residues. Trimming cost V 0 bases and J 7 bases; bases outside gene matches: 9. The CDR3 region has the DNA TGCAGTGCTAGAGATCCCACGGGACAGACAAATTCACCCCTCCACTTT. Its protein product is CSARDPTGQTNSPLHF.

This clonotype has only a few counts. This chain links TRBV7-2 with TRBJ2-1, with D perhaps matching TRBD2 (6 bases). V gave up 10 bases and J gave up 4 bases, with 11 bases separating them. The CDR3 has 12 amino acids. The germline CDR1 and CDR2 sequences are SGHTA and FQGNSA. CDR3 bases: TGTGCCACCAGAGCGGGTTACAATGAGCAGTTCTTC. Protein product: CATRAGYNEQFF.